The rows below give T cell receptor beta chains drawn from one sample of a study of blood T cell repertoires in COVID-19. TCRdb's copy holds only in-frame clones and misses some; the assay was immunoSEQ multiplex PCR. This repertoire shows around 20,000 clones, roughly 93% found once; its top ten account for about 4%. The sequenced sample was peripheral blood. These TCRs come from a woman in her forties or fifties with active COVID-19. Each CDR3 is given with its conserved first and last residue. D genes are given only for firm matches. The listing skips clone size in some rows; elsewhere it reads once, few, many or a size class.

TRBD1,TRBJ1-1,TRBV6-5,13,NA,TGTGCCAGCATTAACAGGGACAGGGTCTTGGCTTTCTTT,CASINRDRVLAFF
NA,TRBJ1-1,TRBV27,15,NA,TGTGCCAGCAGTTTATCCACAGGGAGGAACACTGAAGCTTTCTTT,CASSLSTGRNTEAFF
TRBD2,TRBJ2-7,TRBV18,15,NA,TGTGCCAGCTCACCAGGTTCTGTACTAGCGGTTGAGCAGTACTTC,CASSPGSVLAVEQYF
TRBD2,TRBJ2-7,TRBV7-2,16,NA,TGTGCCAGCAGCTTAGATCCAGCTAGCGGGGCCTACGAGCAGTACTTC,CASSLDPASGAYEQYF
TRBD2,TRBJ2-3,TRBV9,16,NA,TGTGCCAGCAGCGTAAGAAACGGGAGGGACACAGATACGCAGTATTTT,CASSVRNGRDTDTQYF
NA,TRBJ1-2,TRBV20-1,12,NA,TGCAGTGCTAGTGCGGGGGGAGGGGGCTACACCTTC,CSASAGGGGYTF
TRBD2,TRBJ2-1,TRBV27,14,NA,TGTGCCAGCAGTGTAGCGGGAGTGTTGGGTGAGCAGTTCTTC,CASSVAGVLGEQFF
TRBD2,TRBJ2-5,TRBV7-7,14,NA,TGTGCCAGCAGCTTTAGACTAGCGGGAGAGACCCAGTACTTC,CASSFRLAGETQYF
TRBD1,TRBJ1-1,TRBV4-1,15,NA,TGCGCCAGCAGCCATTTGACAGGGGGGAACACTGAAGCTTTCTTT,CASSHLTGGNTEAFF
NA,TRBJ2-2,TRBV24-1,14,NA,TGTGCCACCAGTGATTTGCAATCAGGGTGGGAGCTGTTTTTT,CATSDLQSGWELFF
TRBD2,TRBJ2-5,TRBV7-2,19,NA,TGTGCCAGCAGCTTTGGTACTAGCGGGAGGGTTCCCCTAGGAGAGACCCAGTACTTC,CASSFGTSGRVPLGETQYF
TRBD2,TRBJ2-2,TRBV5-4,17,NA,TGTGCCAGCAGCTTGGGGGCGGCGAGCGGGAGAGCCGGGGAGCTGTTTTTT,CASSLGAASGRAGELFF
NA,TRBJ1-3,TRBV5-6,15,few,TGTGCCAGCAGCTTGGGACACGGCGTGGGAAACACCATATATTTT,CASSLGHGVGNTIYF
TRBD1,TRBJ1-6,TRBV11-3,16,NA,TGTGCCAGCAGCTTATGGGCGACAGGGCGTCACTCACCCCTCCACTTT,CASSLWATGRHSPLHF
TRBD2,TRBJ2-1,TRBV19,14,NA,TGTGCCAGTAGTACTCCTAGCGGGAGAGGTGAGCAGTTCTTC,CASSTPSGRGEQFF
TRBD1,TRBJ1-6,TRBV6-1,17,NA,TGTGCCAGCAGTGGAAGGACAGGGAGCTCCTATAATTCACCCCTCCACTTT,CASSGRTGSSYNSPLHF
NA,TRBJ2-1,TRBV3-1/TRBV3-2,17,NA,TGTGCCAGCAGCCAAAGCCTTCGTGGGAGCTCCTACAATGAGCAGTTCTTC,CASSQSLRGSSYNEQFF
TRBD2,TRBJ2-1,TRBV7-2,15,NA,TGTGCCAGCAGCTCTCGACTAGCAGGCTACAATGAGCAGTTCTTC,CASSSRLAGYNEQFF
NA,TRBJ2-3,TRBV5-4,13,NA,TGTGCCAGCAGCTTTCGGGGCACAGATACGCAGTATTTT,CASSFRGTDTQYF
TRBD2,TRBJ2-3,TRBV5-5,14,NA,TGTGCCAGCAGCTTGCGGCGGGAGGCAGATACGCAGTATTTT,CASSLRREADTQYF
TRBD2,TRBJ2-3,TRBV30,13,NA,TGTGCTTCTAGCGGACCTGTCGCAGATACGCAGTATTTT,CASSGPVADTQYF
TRBD1,TRBJ1-6,TRBV18,15,NA,TGTGCCAGCTCACTTGGACAGGGGGATTACTCACCCCTCCACTTT,CASSLGQGDYSPLHF
TRBD1,TRBJ2-2,TRBV7-8,16,NA,TGTGCCAGCAGCTCAGTCGGGACAGGGGACACCGGGGAGCTGTTTTTT,CASSSVGTGDTGELFF
NA,TRBJ2-1,TRBV19,15,once,TGTGCCAGTAGTATGGAAGCAGGTTCGGGAATTGAGCAGTTCTTC,CASSMEAGSGIEQFF
NA,TRBJ2-3,TRBV28,14,NA,TGTGCCAGCAGTTCCCGGAGTTTAAGCCCTACGCAGTATTTT,CASSSRSLSPTQYF
NA,TRBJ1-2,TRBV28,11,once,TGTGCCAGCAGTCGGGACTCTGGCTACACCTTC,CASSRDSGYTF
TRBD1,TRBJ2-5,TRBV5-1,14,NA,TGCGCCAGCAGCCAGGGACAGGGTGGTGAGACCCAGTACTTC,CASSQGQGGETQYF
TRBD2,TRBJ2-7,TRBV13,14,NA,TGTGCCAGCAGCCCCGGACTAGCGGCCTACGAGCAGTACTTC,CASSPGLAAYEQYF
NA,TRBJ2-2,TRBV5-1,13,NA,TGCGCCAGCAGCTTCATGGGCCCCGGGGAGCTGTTTTTT,CASSFMGPGELFF
TRBD2,TRBJ2-3,TRBV5-1,17,once,TGCGCCAGCAGCTCCACGTTGCGGGAGGGCGGGACAGATACGCAGTATTTT,CASSSTLREGGTDTQYF
NA,TRBJ2-1,TRBV5-1,11,NA,TGCGCCAGCATGAGCGCCAATGAGCAGTTCTTC,CASMSANEQFF
NA,TRBJ2-3,TRBV21-1,16,medium-sized,TGTGCCAGCAGCAAACCTAGACAGGGACGCACAGATACGCAGTATTTT,CASSKPRQGRTDTQYF
TRBD2,TRBJ2-4,TRBV6-1,13,NA,TGTGCCAGCAGTGAATCGGGGGAGGGCATTCAGTACTTC,CASSESGEGIQYF
NA,TRBJ1-5,TRBV7-2,13,NA,TGTGCCAGCAGCTTAACCTCAGGGCTGACCCAGCATTTT,CASSLTSGLTQHF
TRBD1,TRBJ1-1,TRBV6-5,15,NA,TGTGCCAGCAGTTATCTGGGGACAGGGATCACTGAAGCTTTCTTT,CASSYLGTGITEAFF
NA,TRBJ2-1,TRBV10-2,14,NA,TGCGCCAGCAGTGAGTCTGCAGATTACAATGAGCAGTTCTTC,CASSESADYNEQFF
TRBD1,TRBJ2-5,TRBV7-8,15,NA,TGTGCCAGCAGCGGAGGACAGGGGGAGGTAGAGACCCAGTACTTC,CASSGGQGEVETQYF
TRBD2,TRBJ2-7,TRBV5-1,13,once,TGCGCCAGCAGCCGTGAGGGAAGCGGGGTGCAGTACTTC,CASSREGSGVQYF
NA,TRBJ1-1,TRBV27,14,NA,TGTGCCAGCAGTATTGGACGGGGGGACACTGAAGCTTTCTTT,CASSIGRGDTEAFF
TRBD1,TRBJ2-7,TRBV5-1,15,NA,TGCGCCAGCAGCTTGGGGACAGGGATCCCCTACGAGCAGTACTTC,CASSLGTGIPYEQYF
TRBD2,TRBJ2-2,TRBV9,16,NA,TGTGCCAGCAGCGTAGATGTTAGCGGGCTCACCGGGGAGCTGTTTTTT,CASSVDVSGLTGELFF
NA,TRBJ1-1,TRBV25-1,16,NA,TGTGCCAGCAGTGAATTAGGGGCAGGGATGAACACTGAAGCTTTCTTT,CASSELGAGMNTEAFF
NA,TRBJ1-1,TRBV11-2,15,NA,TGTGCCAGCAGCTTAGCAATGGGAGGCGGGACTGAAGCTTTCTTT,CASSLAMGGGTEAFF
NA,TRBJ1-4,TRBV7-8,14,NA,TGTGCCAGCAGCCCACTACCGGATGGGGAAAAACTGTTTTTT,CASSPLPDGEKLFF
NA,TRBJ2-2,TRBV7-8,12,NA,TGTGCCAGCAGCCCCAGCACCGGGGAGCTGTTTTTT,CASSPSTGELFF
NA,TRBJ1-1,TRBV6-5,14,NA,TGTGCCAGCACCCTTACGAGGCGGAACACTGAAGCTTTCTTT,CASTLTRRNTEAFF
NA,TRBJ1-5,TRBV19,13,NA,TGTGCCAGTAGTACCCAGACTAATCAGCCCCAGCATTTT,CASSTQTNQPQHF
NA,TRBJ2-7,TRBV2,12,NA,TGTGCCAATCTAGCGACCTCCTACGAGCAGTACTTC,CANLATSYEQYF